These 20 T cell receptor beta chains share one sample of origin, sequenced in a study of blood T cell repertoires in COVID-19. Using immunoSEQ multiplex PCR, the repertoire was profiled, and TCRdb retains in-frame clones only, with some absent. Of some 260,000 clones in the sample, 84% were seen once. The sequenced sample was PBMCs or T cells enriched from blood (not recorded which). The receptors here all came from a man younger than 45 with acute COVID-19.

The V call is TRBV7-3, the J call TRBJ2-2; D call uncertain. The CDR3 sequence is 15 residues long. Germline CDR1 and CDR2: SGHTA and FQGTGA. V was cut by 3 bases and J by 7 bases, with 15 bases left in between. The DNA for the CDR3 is TGTGCCAGCAGCTTGCGGCAAACCCTCAACGGGGAGCTGTTTTTT. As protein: CASSLRQTLNGELFF.

The CDR3 coding sequence is TGTGCCAGCAGTCTACCCGGGGACAGGAGTAGTGCGCAGTATTTT. As protein: CASSLPGDRSSAQYF. The V gene is TRBV11-2, the J gene TRBJ2-3; the match to TRBD1 covers 8 bases. The ends lost 6 bases at V and 10 bases at J; junction bases unmatched: 15. The CDR3 length is 15 residues. Germline lookup yields CDR1 SGHAT and CDR2 FQNNGV.

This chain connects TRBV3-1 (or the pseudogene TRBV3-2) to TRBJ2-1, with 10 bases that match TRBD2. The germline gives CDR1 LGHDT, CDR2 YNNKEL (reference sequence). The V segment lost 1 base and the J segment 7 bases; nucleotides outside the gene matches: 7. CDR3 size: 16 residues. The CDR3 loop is CASSQGSGGAGNEQFF. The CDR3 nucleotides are TGTGCCAGCAGCCAAGGAAGCGGGGGGGCTGGAAATGAGCAGTTCTTC.

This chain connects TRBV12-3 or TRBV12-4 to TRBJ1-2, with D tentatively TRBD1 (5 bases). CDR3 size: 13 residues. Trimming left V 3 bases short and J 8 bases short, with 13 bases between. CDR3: CASSFRGDQGYTF. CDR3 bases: TGTGCCAGCAGTTTTCGGGGGGATCAGGGCTACACCTTC.

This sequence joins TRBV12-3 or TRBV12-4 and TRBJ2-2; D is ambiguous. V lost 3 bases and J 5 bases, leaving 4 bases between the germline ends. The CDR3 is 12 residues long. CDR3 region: CASSFLTGELFF. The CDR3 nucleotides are TGTGCCAGCAGTTTCTTAACCGGGGAGCTGTTTTTT.

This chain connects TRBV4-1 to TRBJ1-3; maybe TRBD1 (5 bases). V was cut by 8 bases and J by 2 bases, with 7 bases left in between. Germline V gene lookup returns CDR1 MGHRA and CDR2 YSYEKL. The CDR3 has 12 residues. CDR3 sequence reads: CASGGAGNTIYF. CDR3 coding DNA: TGCGCCAGCGGGGGGGCTGGAAACACCATATATTTT.

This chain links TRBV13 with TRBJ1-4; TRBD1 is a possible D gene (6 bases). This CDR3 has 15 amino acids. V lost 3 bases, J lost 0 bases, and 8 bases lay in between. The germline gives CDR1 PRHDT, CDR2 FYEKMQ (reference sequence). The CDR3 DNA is TGTGCCAGCAGCTTCCGGGACACAACTAATGAAAAACTGTTTTTT. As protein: CASSFRDTTNEKLFF. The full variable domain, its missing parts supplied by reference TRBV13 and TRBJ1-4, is AAGVIQSPRHLIKEKRETATLKCYPIPRHDTVYWYQQGPGQDPQFLISFYEKMQSDKGSIPDRFSAQQFSDYHSELNMSSLELGDSALYFCASSFRDTTNEKLFFGSGTQLSVL.

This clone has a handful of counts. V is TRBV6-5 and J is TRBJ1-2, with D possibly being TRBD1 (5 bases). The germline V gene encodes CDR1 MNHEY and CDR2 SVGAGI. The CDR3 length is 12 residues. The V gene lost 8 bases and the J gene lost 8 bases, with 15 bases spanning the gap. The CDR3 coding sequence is TGTGCCAGCGCCGTCCAGGGTGGGGGCTACACCTTC. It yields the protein CASAVQGGGYTF.

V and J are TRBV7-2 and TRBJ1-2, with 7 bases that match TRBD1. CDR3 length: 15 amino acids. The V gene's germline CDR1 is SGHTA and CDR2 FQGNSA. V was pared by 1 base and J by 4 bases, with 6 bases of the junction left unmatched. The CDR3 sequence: CASSLGAGGLYGYTF. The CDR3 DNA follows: TGTGCCAGCAGCTTAGGGGCAGGGGGGCTCTATGGCTACACCTTC.

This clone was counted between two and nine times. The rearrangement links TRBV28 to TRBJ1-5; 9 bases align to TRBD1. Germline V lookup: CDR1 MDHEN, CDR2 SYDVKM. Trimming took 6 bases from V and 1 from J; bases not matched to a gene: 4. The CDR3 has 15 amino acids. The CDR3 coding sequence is TGTGCCAGCAGGTCAGGGACAGGGAGCAATCAGCCCCAGCATTTT. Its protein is CASRSGTGSNQPQHF.

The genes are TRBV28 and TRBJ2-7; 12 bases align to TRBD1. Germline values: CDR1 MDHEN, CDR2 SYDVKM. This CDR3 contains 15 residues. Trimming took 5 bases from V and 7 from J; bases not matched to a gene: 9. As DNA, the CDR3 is TGTGCCAGCAGTGGGGACAGGGGGCGCCCGGGGGAGCAGTACGTC. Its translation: CASSGDRGRPGEQYV.

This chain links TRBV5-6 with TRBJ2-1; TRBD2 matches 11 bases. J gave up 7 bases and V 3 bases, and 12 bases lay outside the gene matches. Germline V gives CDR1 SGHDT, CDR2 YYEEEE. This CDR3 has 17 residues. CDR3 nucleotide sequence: TGTGCCAGCAGCTCCATCGAACTAGCGGGGGTTCCTAATGAGCAGTTCTTC. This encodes CASSSIELAGVPNEQFF.

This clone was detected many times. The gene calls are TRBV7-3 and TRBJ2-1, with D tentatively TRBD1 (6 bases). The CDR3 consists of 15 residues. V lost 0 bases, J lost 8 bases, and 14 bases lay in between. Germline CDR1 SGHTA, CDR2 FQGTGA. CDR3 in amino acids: CASSLTLQGRDEQFF. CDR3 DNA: TGTGCCAGCAGCTTAACCCTACAGGGTCGGGATGAGCAGTTCTTC.

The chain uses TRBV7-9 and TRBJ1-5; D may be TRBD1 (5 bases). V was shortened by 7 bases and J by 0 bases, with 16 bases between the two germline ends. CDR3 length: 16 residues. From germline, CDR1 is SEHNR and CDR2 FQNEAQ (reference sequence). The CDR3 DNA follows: TGTGCCAGCACCACCGGCGGGGGATATAGCAATCAGCCCCAGCATTTT. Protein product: CASTTGGGYSNQPQHF.

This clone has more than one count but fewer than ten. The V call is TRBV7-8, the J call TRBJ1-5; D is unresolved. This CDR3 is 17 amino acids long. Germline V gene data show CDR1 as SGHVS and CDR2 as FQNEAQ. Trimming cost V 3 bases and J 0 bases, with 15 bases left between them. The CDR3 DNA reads TGTGCCAGCAGCTTGACCTCCCCCAGGTATAGCAATCAGCCCCAGCATTTT. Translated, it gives CASSLTSPRYSNQPQHF.

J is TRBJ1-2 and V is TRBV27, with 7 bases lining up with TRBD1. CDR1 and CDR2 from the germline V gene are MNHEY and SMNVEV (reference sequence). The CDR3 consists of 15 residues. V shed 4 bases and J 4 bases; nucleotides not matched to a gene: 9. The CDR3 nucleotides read TGTGCCAGCAGTTCCTCGACAGGGACAATCTATGGCTACACCTTC. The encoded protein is CASSSSTGTIYGYTF.

The CDR3 loop reads CASSLYGVNEQFF. In DNA, the CDR3 is TGTGCCAGCAGCTTATACGGGGTGAATGAGCAGTTCTTC. The rearrangement links TRBV11-1 to TRBJ2-1, with D possibly matching TRBD2 (5 bases). V lost 2 bases and J lost 7, with 9 bases in between. The CDR3 runs 13 residues. Germline values: CDR1 SGHAT, CDR2 FQDESV (reference sequence). The full variable domain, its missing parts supplied by reference TRBV11-1 and TRBJ2-1, is EAEVAQSPRYKITEKSQAVAFWCDPISGHATLYWYRQILGQGPELLVQFQDESVVDDSQLPKDRFSAERLKGVDSTLKIQPAELGDSAMYLCASSLYGVNEQFFGPGTRLTVL.

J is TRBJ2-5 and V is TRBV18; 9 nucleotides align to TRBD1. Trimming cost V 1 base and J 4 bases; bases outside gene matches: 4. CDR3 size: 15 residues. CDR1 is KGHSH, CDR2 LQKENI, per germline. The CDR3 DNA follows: TGTGCCAGCTCACCACGAAGACAGGGGGGAGAGACCCAGTACTTC. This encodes CASSPRRQGGETQYF.

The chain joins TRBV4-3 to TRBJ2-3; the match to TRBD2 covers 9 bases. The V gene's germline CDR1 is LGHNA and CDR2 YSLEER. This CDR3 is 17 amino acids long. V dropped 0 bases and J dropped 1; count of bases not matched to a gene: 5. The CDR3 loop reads CASSQEALAGRTDTQYF. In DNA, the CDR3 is TGCGCCAGCAGCCAAGAGGCACTAGCGGGCCGCACAGATACGCAGTATTTT.

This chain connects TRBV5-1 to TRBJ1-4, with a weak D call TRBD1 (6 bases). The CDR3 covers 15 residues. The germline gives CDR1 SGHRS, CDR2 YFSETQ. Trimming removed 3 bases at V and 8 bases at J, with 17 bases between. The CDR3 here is CASSSDSGFREKLFF. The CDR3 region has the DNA TGCGCCAGCAGCTCGGACAGTGGGTTTCGGGAAAAACTGTTTTTT.